This T cell receptor (beta chain) was profiled in a study of T cell repertoires in cytomegalovirus infection. Looking at the study overall: Both recently identified HLA-C-restricted and well-studied HLA-B-restricted CMV epitopes were used in the study. From public TCR beta signatures came an indication of both CMV infection and matching HLA type. Study conclusions and caveats: In two of eight donors, the top clonotype was HLA-C-restricted CMV-specific.

A word on this clonotype: The antigen remains unidentified.

V lost 6 bases to trimming and J lost 3 bases; unmatched junction nucleotides: 8. In germline, CDR1 is MNHNY, CDR2 SVGAGI (reference sequence). The CDR3 is 16 residues long. TCRdb passed the reads through MiXCR, listing each CDR3 protein once. The sample holds 370,000 or so distinct CDR3 sequences, roughly 36% seen once. V usage is TRBV6-6 and J usage is TRBJ2-7, with 13 nucleotides matching TRBD2. The receptor's source is a human donor in good health (CMV status not recorded). Some clones in this sample may be carry-over from other donors' samples. The starting material was cultured PBMCs, obtained from culture after CMV antigen stimulation. This CDR3 is CASSIGLAGEIYEQYF. The CDR3 DNA reads as TGTGCCAGCAGCATAGGACTAGCGGGAGAGATCTACGAGCAGTACTTC.